Presented here are 12 T cell receptor beta chains from one specimen sequenced in a study of CD8+ T cells in alopecia areata. Sample treatment: oral pan-JAK inhibitor, 5-10 mg twice daily. Sequencing relied on a cDNA template that was reverse transcribed from extracted RNA. The repertoire was sequenced with immunoSEQ multiplex PCR; TCRdb's copy has only in-frame clones and lacks some. The sample lists about 90,000 clones, around 47% occurring once. The specimen comprised CD8+ T cells sorted from blood, sampled at week 24, from a patient treated with tofacitinib. These receptors were taken from a human donor with alopecia areata.

The chain employs TRBV7-3 and TRBJ2-2; the D is unclear. The CDR3 totals 12 residues. Trimming left V 5 bases short and J 5 bases short, with 6 bases between. The germline V gene encodes CDR1 SGHTA and CDR2 FQGTGA. CDR3 nucleotides: TGTGCCAGCAGCAAGACTACCGGGGAGCTGTTTTTT. This encodes CASSKTTGELFF.

This clone was found a few times. The rearrangement joins TRBV29-1 to TRBJ2-7; the D is unclear. V was pared by 0 bases and J by 4 bases, with 10 bases between. The CDR3 spans 13 residues. Germline V gives CDR1 SQVTM, CDR2 ANQGSEA. As DNA, the CDR3 is TGCAGCGTTGAAGATGCGGTCGTATACGAGCAGTACTTC. Protein product: CSVEDAVVYEQYF.

This clone was seen more than once but under ten times. V usage is TRBV21-1 and J usage is TRBJ2-3; TRBD1 is the table's D call and was not checked against the DNA. TRBV21-1 is classified as a pseudogene. CDR3 length equals 14 residues. The DNA of the CDR3 is TGTGCCAGCACTAGACGGACAGGCACAGATACGCAGTATTTT. It codes for CASTRRTGTDTQYF.

The chain joins TRBV28 to TRBJ2-7, with 9 bases lining up with TRBD2. The germline gives CDR1 MDHEN, CDR2 SYDVKM. This CDR3 is 13 amino acids long. Trimming cost V 3 bases and J 6 bases; bases outside gene matches: 3. Here the CDR3 reads CASSLLLAGEQYF. CDR3 DNA: TGTGCCAGCAGTTTGCTACTAGCGGGCGAGCAGTACTTC.

This clone has only a few counts. The chain has TRBV2 and TRBJ2-2, with 8 nucleotides matching TRBD1. Germline trimming cut 3 bases from V and 4 bases from J; bases unmatched to any gene: 10. This CDR3 is built from 17 residues. Germline V lookup: CDR1 SNHLY, CDR2 FYNNEI. DNA for the CDR3: TGTGCCAGCAGTGACCCCCACAGGGGGTTTGGCACCGGGGAGCTGTTTTTT. This sequence encodes CASSDPHRGFGTGELFF.

The chain links TRBV4-3 to TRBJ1-3; D call uncertain. CDR3 length: 16 residues. Trimming shortened V by 0 bases and J by 2 bases, and 11 bases separated the two germline ends. Germline CDR1 and CDR2: LGHNA and YSLEER. CDR3 in DNA: TGCGCCAGCAGCCAAGATCAATGGGCAGCTGGAAACACCATATATTTT. This gives the protein CASSQDQWAAGNTIYF.

This chain joins TRBV6-1 and TRBJ1-5; D not resolved. Between the trimmed V and J ends, which lost 3 bases and 3 bases, there was a span of 9 bases. Germline lookup yields CDR1 MNHNS and CDR2 SASEGT. CDR3 length equals 14 residues. The CDR3 sequence: CASSERQSNQPQHF. The DNA of the CDR3 is TGTGCCAGCAGTGAGAGGCAGTCCAATCAGCCCCAGCATTTT.

CDR3 protein: CASSSTRPTSGSSDTQYF. CDR3 DNA sequence: TGTGCCAGCAGCTCGACCCGGCCGACTAGCGGGAGTTCAGATACGCAGTATTTT. The V and J genes are TRBV7-9 and TRBJ2-3; 12 bases are a match to TRBD2. The CDR3 spans 18 residues. V gave up 4 bases and J gave up 4 bases; unmatched junction bases: 12. CDR1 and CDR2 from the germline V gene are SEHNR and FQNEAQ (reference sequence).

The chain links TRBV13 to TRBJ2-5; TRBD1 aligns across 9 bases. V lost 3 bases, J lost 2 bases, and 7 bases stayed unmatched. The CDR3 sequence is 16 residues long. In germline, CDR1 is PRHDT, CDR2 FYEKMQ (reference sequence). CDR3 DNA sequence: TGTGCCAGCAGCTTGGTTGGGACAGGGAATCAAGAGACCCAGTACTTC. Translated: CASSLVGTGNQETQYF.

This clone appeared a few times. The chain links TRBV30 to TRBJ1-1, with a tentative D call TRBD1 (5 bases). Trimming left V 3 bases short and J 8 bases short, with 13 bases between. This CDR3 is built from 12 residues. Germline V gene sequence: CDR1 GTSNPN, CDR2 SVGIG (reference sequence). CDR3 residues: CAWRLNGAEAFF. DNA for the CDR3: TGTGCCTGGAGACTGAATGGGGCAGAAGCTTTCTTT. The variable domain in full, with the rest retrieved from reference TRBV30 and TRBJ1-1, is SQTIHQWPATLVQPVGSPLSLECTVEGTSNPNLYWYRQAAGRGLQLLFYSVGIGQISSEVPQNLSASRPQDRQFILSSKKLLLSDSGFYLCAWRLNGAEAFFGQGTRLTVV.

There are a few counts of this clone. The chain links TRBV5-1 to TRBJ2-1, with 15 nucleotides matching TRBD2. The CDR3 sequence is 19 residues long. Germline V gives CDR1 SGHRS, CDR2 YFSETQ. Trimming at V came to 0 bases and at J to 4 bases, leaving 8 bases not matched to a gene. The CDR3: CASSLASGLAGGGYNEQFF. DNA for the CDR3: TGCGCCAGCAGCTTGGCCTCGGGACTAGCGGGAGGAGGATACAATGAGCAGTTCTTC. Using reference TRBV5-1 and TRBJ2-1 for the parts outside the CDR3, the full variable domain is KAGVTQTPRYLIKTRGQQVTLSCSPISGHRSVSWYQQTPGQGLQFLFEYFSETQRNKGNFPGRFSGRQFSNSRSEMNVSTLELGDSALYLCASSLASGLAGGGYNEQFFGPGTRLTVL.

The rearrangement joins TRBV5-6 to TRBJ2-1; 10 nucleotides agree with TRBD2. The CDR3 extends over 15 amino acids. Trimming took 2 bases from V and 5 from J; bases not matched to a gene: 4. Germline CDR1 and CDR2: SGHDT and YYEEEE. CDR3 nucleotides: TGTGCCAGCAGCTTTTGGACTAGCGGCGACAATGAGCAGTTCTTC. Translated, it gives CASSFWTSGDNEQFF.